This is a list of T cell receptor beta chains from one sample in a study of T-cell memory formation after mild COVID-19. A single record per CDR3 protein comes from TCRdb applying MiXCR to the 5' RACE reads. The sample comprises 110,000 or so distinct CDR3 sequences, about 20% of which are singletons, and roughly 40% rests with the top ten. Sequencing was done on a sample of PBMCs or a T cell subset sorted from them (not recorded which). The source of these receptors is a man younger than 30 who had mild COVID-19 (a few samples of this study predate the infection). Cell type and time point are not known. The CDR3 runs from the conserved cysteine through the conserved F or W. The D gene is left open where the match is weak. Size tells how often a clone was seen (once, few, many) or the class of an expanded clone, and some rows leave it out.

abundance	j_gene	v_gene	d_gene	CDR3aa	CDR3nt
few	TRBJ2-7	TRBV2	.	CASSEEWRFSSYEQYF	TGTGCCAGCAGTGAAGAATGGCGATTCTCCTCCTACGAGCAGTACTTC
.	TRBJ2-7	TRBV4-1	.	CASSQVLDITYEQYF	TGCGCCAGCAGCCAAGTGCTTGACATTACCTACGAGCAGTACTTC
.	TRBJ1-2	TRBV24-1	.	CATSADQFYGYTF	TGTGCCACCAGTGCAGACCAGTTCTATGGCTACACCTTC
few	TRBJ1-3	TRBV9	.	CASSVGGHPGNTIYF	TGTGCCAGCAGCGTAGGGGGGCACCCTGGAAACACCATATATTTT
few	TRBJ1-3	TRBV11-2	TRBD1	CASSFRTGYRRSGNTIYF	TGTGCCAGCAGCTTCCGGACAGGGTATCGTCGGTCTGGAAACACCATATATTTT
few	TRBJ2-1	TRBV5-1	.	CASSLGGRGMMHEQFF	TGCGCCAGCAGCTTGGGTGGACGGGGGATGATGCATGAGCAGTTCTTC
.	TRBJ2-3	TRBV7-9	.	CASSLGDSGYSTDTQYF	TGTGCCAGCAGCTTAGGGGACTCCGGGTATAGCACAGATACGCAGTATTTT
few	TRBJ1-5	TRBV9	.	CASSAGGRNQPQHF	TGTGCCAGCAGCGCGGGGGGGCGCAATCAGCCCCAGCATTTT
few	TRBJ1-6	TRBV4-1	.	CASSRPRDGNSPLHF	TGCGCCAGCAGCCGGCCCCGGGACGGTAATTCACCCCTCCACTTT
.	TRBJ2-3	TRBV15	.	CATSRVGRGTDTQYF	TGTGCCACCAGCAGAGTCGGCAGGGGCACAGATACGCAGTATTTT
.	TRBJ2-3	TRBV11-2	TRBD1	CASSPRPGTGVTDTQYF	TGTGCCAGCAGCCCACGCCCCGGGACAGGGGTCACAGATACGCAGTATTTT
.	TRBJ1-2	TRBV28	TRBD1	CASRGQGDGYTF	TGTGCCAGCAGGGGACAGGGGGATGGCTACACCTTC
.	TRBJ2-3	TRBV4-3	.	CASSLVGEGTDTQYF	TGCGCCAGCAGCCTTGTAGGGGAAGGCACAGATACGCAGTATTTT
.	TRBJ1-1	TRBV12-3/TRBV12-4	.	CASSFLDIPFTEAFF	TGTGCCAGCAGTTTTCTTGACATCCCCTTCACTGAAGCTTTCTTT